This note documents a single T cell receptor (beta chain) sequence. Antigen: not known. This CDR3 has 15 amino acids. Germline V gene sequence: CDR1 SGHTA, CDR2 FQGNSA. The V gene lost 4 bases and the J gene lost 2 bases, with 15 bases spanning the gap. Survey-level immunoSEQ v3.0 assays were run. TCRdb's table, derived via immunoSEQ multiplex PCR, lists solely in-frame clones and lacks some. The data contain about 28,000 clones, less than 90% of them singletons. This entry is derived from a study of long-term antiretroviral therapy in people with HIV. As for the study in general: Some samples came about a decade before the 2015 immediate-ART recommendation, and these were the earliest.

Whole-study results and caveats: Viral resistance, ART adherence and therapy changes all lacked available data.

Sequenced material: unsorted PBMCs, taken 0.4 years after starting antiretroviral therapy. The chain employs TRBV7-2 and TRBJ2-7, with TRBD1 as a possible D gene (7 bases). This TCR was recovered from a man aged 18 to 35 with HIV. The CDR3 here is CASSSRDSRPYEQYF. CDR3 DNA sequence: TGTGCCAGCAGCTCGCGGGACAGTCGTCCCTACGAGCAGTACTTC.